This T cell receptor beta chain derives from a study of early T cells in non-severe SARS-CoV-2 infection. Each CDR3 protein gets one entry after TCRdb re-called the 5' RACE reads with MiXCR. The sample holds 20,000 to 25,000 distinct CDR3 sequences, approximately 4.4% seen once. Ten or more counts support this clonotype. The sequencing sample was made of whole blood. This receptor was obtained from an adult who was a healthcare worker with PCR-confirmed SARS-CoV-2 infection or an uninfected control (not recorded which).

Written as DNA, the CDR3 is TGTGCCAGCAGCCGCGGGACAGGGAGTGGCAATCAGCCCCAGCATTTT. Translated: CASSRGTGSGNQPQHF. The rearrangement joins TRBV3-1 to TRBJ1-5; 9 positions match TRBD1. CDR3 size: 16 residues. J was trimmed by 2 bases and V by 4 bases; bases with no gene match: 6. CDR1 is LGHDT and CDR2 is YNNKEL in the germline V gene (reference sequence).